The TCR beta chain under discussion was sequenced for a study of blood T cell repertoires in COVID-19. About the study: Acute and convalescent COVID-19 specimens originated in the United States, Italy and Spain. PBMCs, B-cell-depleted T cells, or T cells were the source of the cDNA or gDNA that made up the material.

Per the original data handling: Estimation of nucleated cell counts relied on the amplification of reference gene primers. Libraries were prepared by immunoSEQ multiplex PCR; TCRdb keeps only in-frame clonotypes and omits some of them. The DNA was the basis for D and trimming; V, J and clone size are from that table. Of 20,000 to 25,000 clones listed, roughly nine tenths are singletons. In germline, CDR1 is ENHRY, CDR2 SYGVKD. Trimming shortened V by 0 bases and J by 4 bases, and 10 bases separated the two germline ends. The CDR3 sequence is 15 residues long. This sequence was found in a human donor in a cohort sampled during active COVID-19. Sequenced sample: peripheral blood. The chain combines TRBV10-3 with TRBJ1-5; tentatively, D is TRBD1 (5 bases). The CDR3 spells CAISESGGLNQPQHF. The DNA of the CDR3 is TGTGCCATCAGTGAGTCGGGGGGACTTAATCAGCCCCAGCATTTT.